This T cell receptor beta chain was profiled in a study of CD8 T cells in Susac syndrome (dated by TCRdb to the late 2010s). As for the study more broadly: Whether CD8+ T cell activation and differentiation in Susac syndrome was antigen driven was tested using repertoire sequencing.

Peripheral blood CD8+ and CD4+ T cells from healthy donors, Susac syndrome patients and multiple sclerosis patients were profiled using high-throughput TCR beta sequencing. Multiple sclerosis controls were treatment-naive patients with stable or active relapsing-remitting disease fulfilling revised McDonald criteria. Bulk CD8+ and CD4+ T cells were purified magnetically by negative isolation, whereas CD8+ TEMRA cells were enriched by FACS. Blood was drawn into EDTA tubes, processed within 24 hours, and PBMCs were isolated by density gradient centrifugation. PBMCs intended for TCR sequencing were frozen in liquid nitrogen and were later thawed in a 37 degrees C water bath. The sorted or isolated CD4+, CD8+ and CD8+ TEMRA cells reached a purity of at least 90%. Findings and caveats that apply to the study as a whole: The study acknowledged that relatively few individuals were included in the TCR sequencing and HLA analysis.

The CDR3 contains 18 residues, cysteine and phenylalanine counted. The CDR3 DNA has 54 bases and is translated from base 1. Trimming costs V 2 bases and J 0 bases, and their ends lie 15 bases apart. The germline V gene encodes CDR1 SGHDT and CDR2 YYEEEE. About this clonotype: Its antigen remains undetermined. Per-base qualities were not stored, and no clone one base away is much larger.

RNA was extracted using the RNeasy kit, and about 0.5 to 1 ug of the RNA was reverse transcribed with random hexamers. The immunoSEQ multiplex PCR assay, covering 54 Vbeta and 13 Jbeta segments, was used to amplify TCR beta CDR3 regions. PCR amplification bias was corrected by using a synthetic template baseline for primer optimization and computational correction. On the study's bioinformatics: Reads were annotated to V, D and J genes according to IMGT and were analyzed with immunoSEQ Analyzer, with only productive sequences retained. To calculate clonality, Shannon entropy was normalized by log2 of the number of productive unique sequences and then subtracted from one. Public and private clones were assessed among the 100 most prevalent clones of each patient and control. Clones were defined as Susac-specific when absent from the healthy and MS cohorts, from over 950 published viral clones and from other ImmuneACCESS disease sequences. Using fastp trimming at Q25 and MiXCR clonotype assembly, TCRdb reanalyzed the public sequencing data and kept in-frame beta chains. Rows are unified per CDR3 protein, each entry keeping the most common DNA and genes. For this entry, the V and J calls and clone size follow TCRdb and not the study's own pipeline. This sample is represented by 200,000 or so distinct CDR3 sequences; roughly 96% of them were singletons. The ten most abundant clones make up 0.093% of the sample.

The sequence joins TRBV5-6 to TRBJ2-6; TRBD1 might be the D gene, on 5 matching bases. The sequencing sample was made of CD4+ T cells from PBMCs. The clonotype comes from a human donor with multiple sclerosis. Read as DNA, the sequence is TGTGCCAGCAGCTTATCCCCGGACACCTACTCTGGGGCCAACGTCCTGACTTTC. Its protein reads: CASSLSPDTYSGANVLTF.